A single sample is the source of the 9 T cell receptor beta chains below, sequenced in a study of T cell changes during pregnancy in multiple sclerosis. Generated by immunoSEQ multiplex PCR, the TCRdb table keeps only in-frame clones and is missing some. The table includes around 56,000 clones, 75% to 90% detected once. Specimen: peripheral blood, collected after pregnancy. These receptors all come from a female donor with multiple sclerosis, enrolled in a pregnancy study.

The rearrangement links TRBV14 to TRBJ1-2; D is possibly TRBD1 (6 bases). The V and J ends lost 2 bases and 8 bases respectively, with 15 bases between them. The CDR3 sequence is 14 residues long. Germline loops: CDR1 SGHDN, CDR2 FVKESK. The CDR3: CASSQRGGLGGYTF. The DNA of the CDR3 is TGTGCCAGCAGCCAAAGGGGGGGTCTCGGCGGCTACACCTTC. Full variable domain (rest looked up from reference TRBV14 and TRBJ1-2): EAGVTQFPSHSVIEKGQTVTLRCDPISGHDNLYWYRRVMGKEIKFLLHFVKESKQDESGMPNNRFLAERTGGTYSTLKVQPAELEDSGVYFCASSQRGGLGGYTFGSGTRLTVV.

The CDR3 region is CASSPDRAGEQFF. CDR3 nucleotides: TGTGCCAGCTCACCGGACAGGGCCGGTGAGCAGTTCTTC. The chain couples TRBV18 to TRBJ2-1, with 8 bases identical to TRBD1. V trimming: 3 bases; J trimming: 9 bases; junction bases outside the gene matches: 4. The CDR3 has 13 residues. Per germline, CDR1 KGHSH and CDR2 LQKENI. The variable domain in full, completed from reference TRBV18 and TRBJ2-1, reads NAGVMQNPRHLVRRRGQEARLRCSPMKGHSHVYWYRQLPEEGLKFMVYLQKENIIDESGMPKERFSAEFPKEGPSILRIQQVVRGDSAAYFCASSPDRAGEQFFGPGTRLTVL.

This clone came up a few times. The V gene is TRBV5-1, the J gene TRBJ1-1; 10 bases are shared with TRBD1. The germline V gene has CDR1 SGHRS and CDR2 YFSETQ. Trimming took 4 bases from V and 1 from J; bases not matched to a gene: 1. CDR3 length: 14 amino acids. In DNA form, the CDR3 reads TGCGCCAGCAGCAGGGACAGGGGGAACACTGAAGCTTTCTTT. Translating gives CASSRDRGNTEAFF. The complete variable domain, with remaining parts taken from reference TRBV5-1 and TRBJ1-1, reads KAGVTQTPRYLIKTRGQQVTLSCSPISGHRSVSWYQQTPGQGLQFLFEYFSETQRNKGNFPGRFSGRQFSNSRSEMNVSTLELGDSALYLCASSRDRGNTEAFFGQGTRLTVV.

The CDR3 is CASSAPDRGYLAKNIQYF. CDR3 bases: TGTGCCAGTAGTGCCCCGGACAGGGGCTACCTAGCCAAAAACATTCAGTACTTC. This chain connects TRBV19 to TRBJ2-4; 9 bases are a match to TRBD1. CDR1 is LNHDA and CDR2 is SQIVND in the germline V gene (reference sequence). The CDR3 is 18 amino acids. With 5 bases clipped from V and 0 bases from J, the junction kept 11 bases outside the gene matches.

The chain links TRBV7-9 to TRBJ2-7, with D perhaps TRBD1 (6 bases). The germline V and J ends were trimmed by 5 bases and 5 bases, with 16 bases remaining between them. CDR1 and CDR2 from the germline V gene are SEHNR and FQNEAQ (reference sequence). The CDR3 runs 14 residues. The CDR3 DNA reads TGTGCCAGCAGCACTACTACAGGGTTCGACGAGCAGTACTTC. Its protein is CASSTTTGFDEQYF.

The chain joins TRBV13 to TRBJ2-5; D is perhaps TRBD1 (5 bases). CDR3 length: 15 amino acids. The ends were cut back, 5 bases at V and 3 bases at J, with 16 bases in the middle. CDR1 PRHDT and CDR2 FYEKMQ come from the germline V gene (reference sequence). In DNA form, the CDR3 reads TGTGCCAGCAGCGAGACCCTCGACAGCGAAGAGACCCAGTACTTC. This encodes CASSETLDSEETQYF.

The chain recombines TRBV10-2 with TRBJ2-5; 8 nucleotides align to TRBD1. The junction had 8 bases not matched to a gene; V was cut back by 3 bases and J by 5 bases. Germline CDR1 is WSHSY and CDR2 is SAAADI. CDR3 size: 15 residues. DNA for the CDR3: TGCGCCAGCAGTGACCGTGGACAGGGTTTGGAGACCCAGTACTTC. Its translation is CASSDRGQGLETQYF.

This chain links TRBV5-1 with TRBJ2-1; TRBD1 matches 7 bases. V was pared by 5 bases and J by 0 bases, with 11 bases of the junction left unmatched. The CDR3 consists of 17 residues. The germline V gene encodes CDR1 SGHRS and CDR2 YFSETQ. The CDR3 loop is CASSATDRASSYNEQFF. In DNA, the CDR3 is TGCGCCAGCAGTGCCACCGACAGGGCCAGCTCCTACAATGAGCAGTTCTTC.

This chain links TRBV28 with TRBJ1-1; the D gene is possibly TRBD1 (6 bases). The CDR3 runs to 16 residues. Germline V gene sequence: CDR1 MDHEN, CDR2 SYDVKM. Trimming pared 3 bases from V and 2 bases from J, leaving 16 bases between. CDR3 sequence (DNA): TGTGCCAGCAGTTTTGGGGGGGCTGGGGGTAACACTGAAGCTTTCTTT. Protein product: CASSFGGAGGNTEAFF.